This paragraph covers one TCR beta chain sequence. What antigen it recognizes has not been identified. Within one base of it there is no much larger clone, and no base qualities were kept. The library was prepared using emulsion pairing. Unpaired genes were suppressed by a second nested PCR containing blocking oligos, after which a third nested PCR added Illumina adaptors and barcodes. Each master mix for emulsion RT-PCR held roughly 5,000-260,000 T cells along with C-region, Stepout and V-region primers. The Micellula Emulsion and Purification Kit was used to make the emulsions, and Qiagen OneStep RT-PCR reagents were used for RT-PCR. Pooled libraries were sequenced on an Illumina MiSeq with paired-end 2 x 250 reads. Per the authors' processing: In Galaxy, read pairs were joined and then clipped at the engineered overlap into separate alpha and beta files, and any unclipped reads were discarded. Alpha-beta pairs were assigned with CompleteTCR, a MiTCR-based pipeline that links chains sharing read cluster identifiers using an R script. TCR sequences seen only once, which were about 1-3.2%, were removed as potential sequencing errors. TCRdb ran its own pipeline on the public reads, namely fastp trimming at Q25 and MiXCR clone calling, and kept in-frame beta chains. CDR3 protein sequences are deduplicated, and each keeps its most common genes and DNA. The V and J calls here are based on TCRdb, not the publication. In all, the sample holds tens of thousands of distinct CDR3 sequences, and under 60% of those were seen once. Clones ranked in the top ten supply roughly 60% of the sample.

The data belong to a study of T cell repertoires in breast cancer (dated by TCRdb to the mid-2010s). Study-wide context: The study profiled tumors, lymph nodes and peripheral blood lymphocytes from breast cancer patients, plus peripheral blood from healthy control donors. ER+/PR+ status was present in the majority of the roughly 23 patient tumors that were analyzed for shared TCRs. On average, about 540,000 sequences per sample and roughly 11 reads per input cell were obtained by sequencing. Given the low mutational burden of breast cancer and the rarity of common mutations in breast cancer, it was reasoned that TCRs shared between breast cancer patients would target shared antigens. Tumors and tumor-involved lymph nodes were minced, digested with Liberase and DNase, and then passed through 70-um and 40-um filters. The controls were nine healthy donors whose age range was similar to that of the patients. Tumor-free lymph nodes were processed with no enzymatic digestion, and blood samples were separated using Ficoll. Overall study results and their limits: Possible tumor specificity was suggested for 15 to 20 TCR pairs that were shared across seven or more patient tumors yet rarely found in control blood. Because transcript abundance and primer differences skewed clone recovery, emulsion RT-PCR was regarded as qualitative rather than quantitative. Shared TCRs were encoded by various nucleotide sequences, which suggests selection and expansion based on antigen. TRBV7 predominated among shared TCRs, which may reflect tumor recognition or a mispriming bias from eight TRBV7 primers. Genuine antitumor clones may have been missed because singleton TCRs were discarded and only part of each tumor was sampled. Sentinel lymph nodes involved by tumor shared about fourfold more TCRs with matched tumor repertoires than tumor-free nodes did (roughly 8% versus 2%).

To analyze paired alpha-beta TCRs of CD8+ T cells, the study used an expanded emulsion RT-PCR method with primers covering all TCR V genes. Before emulsion RT-PCR, CD8+ T cells were isolated with a CD8 positive selection kit and incubated overnight in about 9.6 IU/mL IL-2. In the germline V gene, CDR1 corresponds to MNHNS and CDR2 to SASEGT. The CDR3 numbers 16 residues from cysteine through phenylalanine. Only the CDR3 part of the read is kept: 48 bases, read in frame from the first base. Trimming removed 8 bases from V and 8 bases from J, leaving 27 bases between the germline ends. Recombination linked TRBV6-1 to TRBJ1-2; TRBD1 is a weak D gene call, 5 bases matching. Input material: CD8+ T cells. This TCR was recovered from a pool of human donors with breast cancer or a healthy control (not recorded which). CDR3 sequence: CASLKEFRMGVEGYTF. The sequenced DNA is TGTGCCAGCCTCAAGGAGTTCAGGATGGGGGTTGAGGGCTACACCTTC.